These T cell receptor beta chains were read from a single sample in a study of cytomegalovirus exposure and HLA in healthy donors. Only in-frame clones appear in the TCRdb table, and some are missing; sequencing was by immunoSEQ multiplex PCR. The table records roughly 93,000 clones, over 65% of them present only once. The specimen was PBMCs. These receptors were collected from a male donor in good health and CMV-seronegative. CDR3s include the opening cysteine and the closing phenylalanine or tryptophan. Fields, in order: CDR3 length, J gene, V gene, CDR3 protein.

cdr3_length: 14; j_call: TRBJ2-7; v_call: TRBV11-2; cdr3_aa: CASTADRSTYEQYF
cdr3_length: 11; j_call: TRBJ1-2; v_call: TRBV30; cdr3_aa: CAWVRSYGYTF
cdr3_length: 17; j_call: TRBJ1-4; v_call: TRBV9; cdr3_aa: CAGSVGPRVTTNEKLFF
cdr3_length: 16; j_call: TRBJ2-3; v_call: TRBV30; cdr3_aa: CAWRGWRQGSTDTQYF
cdr3_length: 13; j_call: TRBJ1-3; v_call: TRBV30; cdr3_aa: CASAGHGGNTIYF
cdr3_length: 13; j_call: TRBJ1-2; v_call: TRBV28; cdr3_aa: CASSSEGNYGYTF
cdr3_length: 15; j_call: TRBJ2-7; v_call: TRBV18; cdr3_aa: CASSRQGPDSYEQYF
cdr3_length: 15; j_call: TRBJ2-5; v_call: TRBV4-1; cdr3_aa: CASSQDTSGSETQYF
cdr3_length: 15; j_call: TRBJ2-7; v_call: TRBV7-9; cdr3_aa: CASSLEWTREGEQYF
cdr3_length: 13; j_call: TRBJ2-4; v_call: TRBV29-1; cdr3_aa: CSTVGGRKNIQYF
cdr3_length: 13; j_call: TRBJ2-7; v_call: TRBV27; cdr3_aa: CASRETAIYEQYF
cdr3_length: 13; j_call: TRBJ1-2; v_call: TRBV27; cdr3_aa: CASSLSRSYGYTF
cdr3_length: 17; j_call: TRBJ2-7; v_call: TRBV30; cdr3_aa: CAWSELLAGGLGHEQYF
cdr3_length: 14; j_call: TRBJ1-1; v_call: TRBV28; cdr3_aa: CASSAGSMNTEAFF
cdr3_length: 14; j_call: TRBJ1-4; v_call: TRBV5-1; cdr3_aa: CASSLAGSGEKLFF
cdr3_length: 15; j_call: TRBJ2-7; v_call: TRBV6-5; cdr3_aa: CASRPTGERDYEQYF
cdr3_length: 17; j_call: TRBJ2-2; v_call: TRBV5-4; cdr3_aa: CASSLPSSGANTGELFF
cdr3_length: 15; j_call: TRBJ2-7; v_call: TRBV5-4; cdr3_aa: CASSLARANWVEQHF
cdr3_length: 13; j_call: TRBJ1-2; v_call: TRBV30; cdr3_aa: CAWSAGGFYGYTF
cdr3_length: 17; j_call: TRBJ2-6; v_call: TRBV7-2; cdr3_aa: CASSLAGGNSGANVLTF
cdr3_length: 11; j_call: TRBJ2-7; v_call: TRBV10-1; cdr3_aa: CASRAHYEQYF
cdr3_length: 16; j_call: TRBJ2-3; v_call: TRBV7-9; cdr3_aa: CASSLGLAEWADTQYF
cdr3_length: 15; j_call: TRBJ1-5; v_call: TRBV2; cdr3_aa: CASIIDRVSNQPQHF
cdr3_length: 16; j_call: TRBJ2-7; v_call: TRBV6-6; cdr3_aa: CASSYSSTNRYYEQYF
cdr3_length: 15; j_call: TRBJ2-4; v_call: TRBV6-6; cdr3_aa: CATQDRGGSRDIQYF
cdr3_length: 11; j_call: TRBJ2-7; v_call: TRBV28; cdr3_aa: CASNRGYEQYF
cdr3_length: 17; j_call: TRBJ2-7; v_call: TRBV5-1; cdr3_aa: CASSLGSSGIRTYEQYF
cdr3_length: 19; j_call: TRBJ2-2; v_call: TRBV7-3; cdr3_aa: CASTPGRTSGSWGTGELFF
cdr3_length: 14; j_call: TRBJ2-7; v_call: TRBV6-1; cdr3_aa: CASEVVRLLSEQYF
cdr3_length: 18; j_call: TRBJ2-5; v_call: TRBV18; cdr3_aa: CASSPGPPHLLRGETQYF
cdr3_length: 15; j_call: TRBJ2-5; v_call: TRBV5-1; cdr3_aa: CASSLGRTGSETQYF
cdr3_length: 15; j_call: TRBJ2-7; v_call: TRBV7-2; cdr3_aa: CASSLVLGLAGEQYF
cdr3_length: 14; j_call: TRBJ1-3; v_call: TRBV27; cdr3_aa: CASSPGIPGNTIYF
cdr3_length: 15; j_call: TRBJ2-2; v_call: TRBV4-1; cdr3_aa: CASSLGTANTGELFF
cdr3_length: 14; j_call: TRBJ2-5; v_call: TRBV19; cdr3_aa: CASSVGLRPETQYF
cdr3_length: 14; j_call: TRBJ1-1; v_call: TRBV11-3; cdr3_aa: CASSQTGGNTEAFF
cdr3_length: 15; j_call: TRBJ1-2; v_call: TRBV5-4; cdr3_aa: CASSPNTGRPYGYTF
cdr3_length: 14; j_call: TRBJ2-7; v_call: TRBV5-6; cdr3_aa: CASSLAPRAYEQYF
cdr3_length: 14; j_call: TRBJ2-1; v_call: TRBV29-1; cdr3_aa: CSAKGRGSYNEQFF
cdr3_length: 14; j_call: TRBJ1-5; v_call: TRBV27; cdr3_aa: CASSPNGNRQPQHF
cdr3_length: 14; j_call: TRBJ1-2; v_call: TRBV25-1; cdr3_aa: CASSDTGINYGYTF
cdr3_length: 14; j_call: TRBJ2-1; v_call: TRBV4-2; cdr3_aa: CASSQDLAYNEQFF
cdr3_length: 14; j_call: TRBJ2-7; v_call: TRBV28; cdr3_aa: CASSLSAGRYEQYF
cdr3_length: 13; j_call: TRBJ2-3; v_call: TRBV5-1; cdr3_aa: CASSLGAGDTQYF
cdr3_length: 19; j_call: TRBJ2-7; v_call: TRBV5-1; cdr3_aa: CASHKNPGRAGGDPYEQYF
cdr3_length: 14; j_call: TRBJ1-2; v_call: TRBV5-4; cdr3_aa: CASSLGQGERGYTF
cdr3_length: 11; j_call: TRBJ2-5; v_call: TRBV7-9; cdr3_aa: CASRSEGSQYF
cdr3_length: 13; j_call: TRBJ2-7; v_call: TRBV6-6; cdr3_aa: CASRRTGTYEQYF
cdr3_length: 16; j_call: TRBJ2-7; v_call: TRBV4-3; cdr3_aa: CASSQDPSGLPYEQYF
cdr3_length: 15; j_call: TRBJ2-7; v_call: TRBV7-9; cdr3_aa: CASSSPSGRTYEQYF
cdr3_length: 16; j_call: TRBJ2-1; v_call: TRBV27; cdr3_aa: CASDIEASGSSNEQFF
cdr3_length: 18; j_call: TRBJ1-2; v_call: TRBV6-4; cdr3_aa: CASSDSDRALPPDYGYTF
cdr3_length: 15; j_call: TRBJ2-1; v_call: TRBV7-9; cdr3_aa: CASSLLSGPYNEQFF
cdr3_length: 13; j_call: TRBJ1-2; v_call: TRBV14; cdr3_aa: CASSQVQGGDYTF
cdr3_length: 13; j_call: TRBJ2-5; v_call: TRBV9; cdr3_aa: CASSSGQGETQYF
cdr3_length: 21; j_call: TRBJ2-3; v_call: TRBV5-1; cdr3_aa: CASRYRAASGRAYQNTDTQYF